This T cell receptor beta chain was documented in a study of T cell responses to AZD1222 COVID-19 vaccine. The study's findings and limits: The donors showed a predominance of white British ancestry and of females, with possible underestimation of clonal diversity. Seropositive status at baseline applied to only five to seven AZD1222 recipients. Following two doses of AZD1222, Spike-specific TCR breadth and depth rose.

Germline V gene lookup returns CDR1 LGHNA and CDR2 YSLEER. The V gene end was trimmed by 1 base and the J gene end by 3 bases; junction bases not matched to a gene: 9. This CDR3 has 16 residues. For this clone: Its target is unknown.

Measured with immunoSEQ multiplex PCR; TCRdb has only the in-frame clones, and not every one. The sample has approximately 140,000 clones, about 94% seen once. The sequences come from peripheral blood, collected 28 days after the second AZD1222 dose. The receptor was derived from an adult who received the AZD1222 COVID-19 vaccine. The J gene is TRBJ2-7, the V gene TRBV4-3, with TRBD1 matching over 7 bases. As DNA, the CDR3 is TGCGCCAGCAGCCAAGGCCGACAGGGTTGGAGCTACGAGCAGTACTTC. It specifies CASSQGRQGWSYEQYF.